A selection of T cell receptor beta chains follows, all from one sample in a study of shared clonotypes between healthy human individuals. Produced via immunoSEQ multiplex PCR; TCRdb's table is partial and in-frame only. The sample holds hundreds of thousands of clones; roughly 95% are singletons and the top ten take 0.11%. Source material: naive CD8+ T cells sorted from blood. These receptors originate from a woman aged 25 to 39 in good health. The CDR3 runs from the conserved cysteine through the conserved F or W. The D gene is left open where the match is weak. Not all rows give a size; the values are once, few, many and, for expanded clones, a class.

v_call	j_call	d_call	clone_size	cdr3_aa	cdr3_nt
TRBV7-6	TRBJ2-1	NA	NA	CASSFPIEGSSYNEQFF	TGTGCCAGCAGCTTCCCCATAGAGGGGAGCTCCTACAATGAGCAGTTCTTC
TRBV29-1	TRBJ2-7	TRBD1	NA	CSVEIRDRVPEQYF	TGCAGCGTTGAGATAAGGGACAGGGTACCCGAGCAGTACTTC
TRBV4-1	TRBJ1-1	NA	NA	CASSHFTWGEAFF	TGCGCCAGCAGCCACTTTACGTGGGGTGAAGCTTTCTTT
TRBV27	TRBJ2-3	TRBD2	NA	CASSGLAGGPGTDTQYF	TGTGCCAGCAGTGGACTAGCGGGAGGGCCGGGCACAGATACGCAGTATTTT
TRBV6-5	TRBJ1-1	NA	NA	CASRWGFSAEAFF	TGTGCCAGCCGGTGGGGCTTTAGTGCTGAAGCTTTCTTT
TRBV28	TRBJ2-3	NA	few	CASRLSGIRSTDTQYF	TGTGCCAGCAGACTGAGCGGTATTCGTAGCACAGATACGCAGTATTTT
TRBV9	TRBJ1-2	TRBD1	NA	CASSVGQGWEGYTF	TGTGCCAGCAGCGTAGGACAGGGCTGGGAAGGCTACACCTTC
TRBV30	TRBJ2-5	TRBD2	NA	CAWRALGLAQETQYF	TGTGCCTGGAGGGCATTAGGACTAGCGCAAGAGACCCAGTACTTC
TRBV5-5	TRBJ2-7	NA	NA	CASSTVFTPGYEQYF	TGTGCCAGCAGCACCGTTTTTACACCCGGGTACGAGCAGTACTTC
TRBV7-9	TRBJ1-1	NA	few	CASSPEGDGFYTEAFF	TGTGCCAGCAGTCCAGAGGGGGATGGCTTTTACACTGAAGCTTTCTTT
TRBV6-1	TRBJ1-2	NA	NA	CASSEGTGGYTF	TGTGCCAGCAGTGAGGGGACCGGTGGCTACACCTTC
TRBV7-2	TRBJ2-5	TRBD2	once	CASSLVLAGLKTQYF	TGTGCCAGCAGCTTAGTGCTAGCGGGGTTAAAGACCCAGTACTTC
TRBV5-6	TRBJ1-2	NA	NA	CASSLGLGGYTF	TGTGCCAGCAGCTTGGGGCTAGGGGGCTACACCTTC
TRBV7-9	TRBJ1-2	TRBD1	NA	CASSLEAGQRRGYTF	TGTGCCAGCAGCCTAGAGGCGGGACAGCGTCGTGGCTACACCTTC
TRBV7-8	TRBJ2-3	NA	NA	CASIDTDTQYF	TGTGCCAGCATCGACACAGATACGCAGTATTTT
TRBV19	TRBJ2-7	TRBD1	NA	CASSMETGQLAYEQYF	TGTGCCAGTAGTATGGAAACGGGACAGTTAGCCTACGAGCAGTACTTC
TRBV30	TRBJ2-2	NA	NA	CAWTSAGELFF	TGTGCCTGGACTAGCGCCGGGGAGCTGTTTTTT
TRBV27	TRBJ2-7	TRBD2	once	CASSLDRAGGYEQYF	TGTGCCAGCAGTTTAGATCGAGCGGGAGGTTACGAGCAGTACTTC
TRBV4-1	TRBJ2-3	TRBD1	NA	CASSQDRGRRADTQYF	TGCGCCAGCAGCCAAGACAGGGGGCGGCGCGCAGATACGCAGTATTTT
TRBV5-4	TRBJ2-7	NA	NA	CASSLGLGVDREQYF	TGTGCCAGCAGCTTGGGGCTCGGGGTAGATCGCGAGCAGTACTTC
TRBV7-9	TRBJ1-1	NA	NA	CASVGHSNTEAFF	TGTGCCAGCGTAGGACACTCGAACACTGAAGCTTTCTTT
TRBV5-8	TRBJ2-7	TRBD2	NA	CASSLGLAGAYEQYF	TGTGCCAGCAGCCTAGGACTAGCGGGAGCTTACGAGCAGTACTTC
TRBV6-1	TRBJ1-5	TRBD1	NA	CASSEDRGHSNQPQHF	TGTGCCAGCAGTGAAGACAGGGGCCATAGCAATCAGCCCCAGCATTTT
TRBV5-4	TRBJ1-4	NA	once	CASSLVEGSGEKLFF	TGTGCCAGCAGCTTGGTGGAAGGGTCAGGTGAAAAACTGTTTTTT
TRBV6-1	TRBJ1-2	TRBD1	NA	CASSEGQAYGYTF	TGTGCCAGCAGTGAGGGACAGGCCTATGGCTACACCTTC
TRBV7-3	TRBJ2-5	TRBD1	NA	CASSLISGTDQETQYF	TGTGCCAGCAGCTTAATTTCCGGGACAGACCAAGAGACCCAGTACTTC
TRBV2	TRBJ2-7	NA	NA	CASTPGGRGHNEQYF	TGTGCCAGCACCCCGGGCGGGCGGGGGCACAACGAGCAGTACTTC
TRBV7-3	TRBJ2-7	NA	NA	CASSLTARTEQYF	TGTGCCAGCAGCTTGACGGCCAGGACCGAGCAGTACTTC
TRBV27	TRBJ2-1	NA	NA	CASSYTGALYNEQFF	TGTGCCAGCAGTTATACGGGAGCTCTCTACAATGAGCAGTTCTTC
TRBV14	TRBJ1-2	NA	NA	CASSQISGNWYGYTF	TGTGCCAGCAGCCAAATTTCGGGGAATTGGTATGGCTACACCTTC
TRBV30	TRBJ1-1	NA	NA	CAWGGVPRGRTEAFF	TGTGCCTGGGGGGGGGTACCCCGAGGGAGGACTGAAGCTTTCTTT
TRBV19	TRBJ1-1	NA	NA	CASAPTENTEAFF	TGTGCCAGCGCCCCGACTGAGAACACTGAAGCTTTCTTT
TRBV28	TRBJ2-2	TRBD2	NA	CASSELASNTGELFF	TGTGCCAGCAGTGAACTAGCGTCGAACACCGGGGAGCTGTTTTTT
TRBV10-3	TRBJ1-1	NA	NA	CAISETDEAFF	TGTGCCATCAGTGAGACAGATGAAGCTTTCTTT
TRBV27	TRBJ2-3	TRBD1	NA	CASRRTGTTDTQYF	TGTGCCAGCAGACGGACAGGGACAACAGATACGCAGTATTTT
TRBV9	TRBJ1-1	NA	NA	CASSVGMMDGEAFF	TGTGCCAGCAGCGTCGGGATGATGGATGGTGAAGCTTTCTTT
TRBV28	TRBJ1-1	NA	NA	CASSISGTFLIEAFF	TGTGCCAGCAGTATCTCCGGGACATTCCTAATTGAAGCTTTCTTT
TRBV29-1	TRBJ1-1	NA	NA	CSVGGGRILGDTEAFF	TGCAGCGTGGGCGGGGGGCGGATCCTTGGGGACACTGAAGCTTTCTTT
TRBV9	TRBJ1-1	NA	once	CASSPPRDTEAFF	TGTGCCAGCAGCCCCCCTCGGGACACTGAAGCTTTCTTT
TRBV9	TRBJ2-7	NA	NA	CASSVGGSGYEQYF	TGTGCCAGCAGCGTAGGAGGGAGCGGTTACGAGCAGTACTTC
TRBV10-2	TRBJ2-5	NA	NA	CASSALGGVYQETQYF	TGCGCCAGCAGTGCACTAGGAGGAGTCTACCAAGAGACCCAGTACTTC
TRBV19	TRBJ2-1	NA	NA	CASSLRTVPEQFF	TGTGCCAGTAGTCTAAGGACAGTCCCTGAGCAGTTCTTC
TRBV27	TRBJ2-7	NA	NA	CASSLLGGGGVGEQYF	TGTGCCAGCAGTTTGCTGGGGGGAGGCGGTGTCGGCGAGCAGTACTTC
TRBV4-1	TRBJ2-1	NA	NA	CASSFRGGDEQFF	TGCGCCAGCAGTTTTCGAGGCGGGGATGAGCAGTTCTTC
TRBV13	TRBJ1-1	NA	NA	CASSLRGNTEAFF	TGTGCCAGCAGCTTAAGGGGTAACACTGAAGCTTTCTTT
TRBV5-6	TRBJ2-5	TRBD2	NA	CASSLWSGGIHQETQYF	TGTGCCAGCAGCTTGTGGAGCGGGGGGATCCACCAAGAGACCCAGTACTTC
TRBV4-1	TRBJ2-3	TRBD2	NA	CASSPTHGGRLTDTQYF	TGCGCCAGCAGCCCAACCCACGGCGGGAGGCTCACAGATACGCAGTATTTT
TRBV7-8	TRBJ2-5	NA	NA	CASSLEEGRETQYF	TGTGCCAGCAGCTTAGAGGAGGGGAGAGAGACCCAGTACTTC
TRBV29-1	TRBJ2-7	TRBD1	NA	CSVEGTGVYEQYF	TGCAGCGTTGAAGGGACAGGAGTATACGAGCAGTACTTC
TRBV6-1	TRBJ2-2	TRBD1	NA	CASSRTGGLAGELFF	TGTGCCAGCAGTAGGACAGGGGGTCTAGCCGGGGAGCTGTTTTTT
TRBV2	TRBJ2-7	NA	NA	CASSEGFDYEQYF	TGTGCCAGCAGTGAAGGGTTTGACTACGAGCAGTACTTC
TRBV5-4	TRBJ2-7	NA	once	CASSLGMNEQYF	TGTGCCAGCAGCTTAGGGATGAACGAGCAGTACTTC
TRBV28	TRBJ1-1	NA	few	CASSWSDTEAFF	TGTGCCAGCAGTTGGTCGGACACTGAAGCTTTCTTT
TRBV5-6	TRBJ1-1	NA	NA	CASSLRYTRVAEAFF	TGTGCCAGCAGCCTGAGATATACCCGCGTGGCTGAAGCTTTCTTT
TRBV19	TRBJ1-1	NA	once	CASSWDGGTEAFF	TGTGCCAGTAGCTGGGACGGTGGCACTGAAGCTTTCTTT
TRBV28	TRBJ2-2	NA	NA	CASSLVIGLGENTGELFF	TGTGCCAGCAGTTTGGTGATAGGGTTGGGGGAAAACACCGGGGAGCTGTTTTTT